Ten or more counts support the clone carrying this TCR beta chain. Its specificity is not known. The entry originates in a study of Graves' ophthalmopathy and Graves' hyperthyroidism. The study, taken as a whole, reports: Ophthalmopathy progression predictions by the model showed about 72% specificity and 60% to 71% sensitivity.

Active ophthalmopathy (CAS at least 3, NOSPECS at least 4), lasting under 3 months. The starting material, more than 8.5 ml of fresh peripheral blood, provided the PBMCs. The CDR3 is 14 amino acids. Germline CDR1 is LNHNV and CDR2 is YYDKDF (reference sequence). Trimming cost V 4 bases and J 7 bases, with 14 bases left between them. Amplification of the TCR beta CDR3 regions used RNA transcripts (as template). Second-round multiplex PCR came after first-round RT-PCR with HTBI primers. TCRdb independently ran MiXCR on the multiplex PCR reads; one entry per CDR3 protein. This sample has some 520,000 distinct CDR3 sequences, with around 14% found just once.

This chain links TRBV15 with TRBJ1-5, with D unresolved. The sample taken for sequencing was blood. This TCR derives from a woman in her twenties or thirties with Graves' ophthalmopathy. Written as DNA, the CDR3 is TGTGCCACCAGCACCACGTGGTTCTGGCAGCCCCAGCATTTT. Its protein product is CATSTTWFWQPQHF.